This T cell receptor beta chain emerged from a study of regulatory T cells in long-lasting Graves disease. At the level of the study: For a period under 3 months, newly diagnosed Graves' patients had taken antithyroid drugs.

This clonotype was counted at least ten times. Its antigen remains unidentified. Findings of the study overall: Patients with persistent Graves' had lower TCR diversity than newly diagnosed patients.

Indicated time point: newly diagnosed GD, antithyroid drugs for less than 3 months. The TCR library was prepared using RNA isolated from PBMCs. An endocrinology unit in Xi'an, China, supplied the patients. With iRepertoire HTBI primers and Arm-PCR of CDR3 regions, TCR beta libraries were built. TCRdb re-called the multiplex PCR reads with MiXCR, one entry per CDR3 protein. This sample has approximately 460,000 distinct CDR3 sequences; about 17% occur once, and the top ten carry about 10%. Germline V lookup: CDR1 SGHVS, CDR2 FNYEAQ. The CDR3 totals 15 residues. V lost 5 bases and J 9 bases, leaving 20 bases between the germline ends. The same specimen was also included in a second study, on T cells in Graves' hyperthyroidism and ophthalmopathy. That publication notes: Before onset, by a median of about seven months, the model predicted ophthalmopathy.

Here the sequenced sample was peripheral blood mononuclear cells (PBMCs), taken at new diagnosis, from a patient treated with antithyroid drugs. This TCR came from a woman aged 25 to 45 with Graves disease. The chain combines TRBV7-6 with TRBJ2-1; a weak D match, TRBD2 (7 bases). The CDR3 spells CASSPRRGTTAEQFF. The CDR3 DNA is TGTGCCAGCAGCCCAAGGCGGGGGACAACGGCTGAGCAGTTCTTC.